These T cell receptor beta chains were read from a single sample in a study of T cells of healthy individuals. TCRdb redid the calling of the 5' RACE reads with MiXCR, one entry per CDR3 protein. The data hold about 57,000 distinct CDR3 sequences, with 15% to 20% observed a single time. The receptors stem from a human donor in good health. CDR3s include the opening cysteine and the closing phenylalanine or tryptophan. D genes are given only for firm matches. The size entry is marked missing in some rows and otherwise reads once, few, many or a size class.

TRBV29-1	16	TRBJ2-2	-	many	TGCAGCGTCGAACTCAGGGGACCCACGAACACCGGGGAGCTGTTTTTT	CSVELRGPTNTGELFF
TRBV4-2	14	TRBJ1-4	-	few	TGTGCCAGCAGCCATACCGGACAGACTGAAAAACTGTTTTTT	CASSHTGQTEKLFF
TRBV29-1	12	TRBJ1-2	TRBD1	many	TGCAGCGTTCTGGGACAGGTCTATGGCTACACCTTC	CSVLGQVYGYTF
TRBV5-1	15	TRBJ2-1	TRBD2	few	TGCGCCAGCCATCCGACTAGCAGCTCCTACAATGAGCAGTTCTTC	CASHPTSSSYNEQFF
TRBV9	15	TRBJ2-5	TRBD2	-	TGTGCCAGCAGCGTAGACGGGAGGGCAGTTGAGACCCAGTACTTC	CASSVDGRAVETQYF
TRBV19	16	TRBJ2-1	TRBD2	-	TGTGCCAGTAGGAACAATCTAGCGGTCCCCTACAATGAGCAGTTCTTC	CASRNNLAVPYNEQFF
TRBV7-3	15	TRBJ2-1	TRBD2	many	TGTGCCAGCTCTAGCGGGGTTTCAAAATCGAATGAGCAGTTCTTC	CASSSGVSKSNEQFF
TRBV5-1	15	TRBJ2-7	TRBD2	few	TGCGCCAGCAGCTTAGTCGGCGGGAGGTTCGACGAGCAGTACTTC	CASSLVGGRFDEQYF
TRBV6-5	13	TRBJ2-2	-	-	TGTGCCAGCAGTTACTCAGCTAGCAGGGAGCTGTTTTTT	CASSYSASRELFF
TRBV25-1	12	TRBJ2-7	-	-	TGTGCCAGCGGGGACACCGCCTACGAGCAGTACTTC	CASGDTAYEQYF
TRBV2	12	TRBJ1-2	TRBD1	many	TGTGCCTTATCGGACGACAGGGAAGGCTACACCTTC	CALSDDREGYTF
TRBV28	15	TRBJ2-7	-	many	TGTGCCACCGACCGATTGACAGTCGCGCGCTACGAGCAGTACTTC	CATDRLTVARYEQYF
TRBV5-1	13	TRBJ2-2	-	many	TGCGCCAGCAGCTTGGGACGCACCGGGGAGCTGTTTTTT	CASSLGRTGELFF
TRBV10-1	13	TRBJ2-1	-	few	TGCGCCAGCAGTACGGGTTCCTACAATGAGCAGTTCTTC	CASSTGSYNEQFF
TRBV7-9	17	TRBJ2-4	-	many	TGTGCCAGCAGCTCCGCTCGCGGTGGAGGGGCCAAAAACATTCAGTACTTC	CASSSARGGGAKNIQYF
TRBV19	13	TRBJ2-7	-	-	TGTGCCAGTAGTATAACAGGAACCTACGAGCAGTACTTC	CASSITGTYEQYF
TRBV23-1	18	TRBJ2-5	TRBD2	many	TGCGCCAGCAGTCAATTTCGGGCCACCGGGACTAATAAGCAGACCCAGTACTTC	CASSQFRATGTNKQTQYF
TRBV7-2	12	TRBJ2-7	-	many	TGTGCCAGCAGCTTAGCGGCCTACGAGCAGTACTTC	CASSLAAYEQYF
TRBV28	16	TRBJ2-7	TRBD1	many	TGTGCCAGCAGGCCTACAGGGGGCATTGGTAACTACGAGCAGTACTTC	CASRPTGGIGNYEQYF
TRBV3-1	14	TRBJ1-2	-	many	TGTGCCAGCAGCCTCTCCAGAAAGGGCGGTGGCTACACCTTC	CASSLSRKGGGYTF
TRBV5-1	16	TRBJ2-5	TRBD1	-	TGCGCCAGCAGCTTGGGAGAGACAGGGCTCCAAGAGACCCAGTACTTC	CASSLGETGLQETQYF
TRBV7-8	16	TRBJ1-5	TRBD1	many	TGTGCCAGCAGCTCCCCTGGGACAGGACGCAATCAGCCCCAGCATTTT	CASSSPGTGRNQPQHF
TRBV5-1	15	TRBJ2-5	TRBD2	few	TGCGCCAGCAGCTCCGGACTAGCAGACCGAGAGACCCAGTACTTC	CASSSGLADRETQYF
TRBV6-2/TRBV6-3	14	TRBJ2-2	-	many	TGTGCCAGCAGTCGTCCGGAAGTCACCGGGGAGCTGTTTTTT	CASSRPEVTGELFF
TRBV5-5	15	TRBJ1-6	-	-	TGTGCCAGCAGCTTCAATAGACAGGCTAATTCACCCCTCCACTTT	CASSFNRQANSPLHF
TRBV10-3	13	TRBJ1-2	-	few	TGTGCCATCAGTGCGAGGAGGGACTATGGCTACACCTTC	CAISARRDYGYTF
TRBV7-9	15	TRBJ1-2	-	few	TGTGCCAGCAGCAGTGTGGGGACAACGTCCTATGGCTACACCTTC	CASSSVGTTSYGYTF
TRBV20-1	13	TRBJ2-7	-	many	TGCAGTGCCCCGGGAGTCGGAGCCTACGAGCAGTACTTC	CSAPGVGAYEQYF
TRBV7-9	13	TRBJ1-1	TRBD1	few	TGTGCCAGCAGCCCGACAGGGGGATCCGAAGCTTTCTTT	CASSPTGGSEAFF
TRBV28	15	TRBJ2-2	-	-	TGTGCCAGCAGTTTGTACCCAGGGAACACCGGGGAGCTGTTTTTT	CASSLYPGNTGELFF
TRBV6-1	12	TRBJ2-5	-	many	TGTGCCAGCAGTGGGACAAGAGAGACCCAGTACTTC	CASSGTRETQYF
TRBV6-1	14	TRBJ2-3	-	many	TGTGCCAGCAGTGAGCCAGGGAAAACAGATACGCAGTATTTT	CASSEPGKTDTQYF
TRBV7-3	15	TRBJ2-1	TRBD2	few	TGTGCCAGCAGCCTCTCTAGCGGGGCCCTCAATGAGCAGTTCTTC	CASSLSSGALNEQFF
TRBV28	14	TRBJ2-5	-	-	TGTGCCAGCACGACAGTGGTAGGCCAAGAGACCCAGTACTTC	CASTTVVGQETQYF
TRBV20-1	16	TRBJ1-1	-	many	TGCAGTGCTAGCCCGACAGCATTCAAGGACGACACTGAAGCTTTCTTT	CSASPTAFKDDTEAFF
TRBV20-1	13	TRBJ2-7	TRBD1	many	TGCAGTGCCCGAGACAGGGTTAAATACGAGCAGTACTTC	CSARDRVKYEQYF
TRBV6-2/TRBV6-3	13	TRBJ1-1	-	many	TGTGCCAGCAACGAGGGGGGGAGGTCTGAAGCTTTCTTT	CASNEGGRSEAFF
TRBV6-2/TRBV6-3	16	TRBJ1-5	TRBD1	few	TGTGCCAGCAGTCCTCAGGACAGGGGGAACAATCAGCCCCAGCATTTT	CASSPQDRGNNQPQHF
TRBV7-9	15	TRBJ2-7	TRBD2	-	TGTGCCAGCAGCTTACTCCTAGCGGGAGAGGACGAGCAGTACTTC	CASSLLLAGEDEQYF
TRBV10-3	16	TRBJ1-3	-	many	TGTGCCATCAGTGAGTCTTCACCAGGCTCTGGAAACACCATATATTTT	CAISESSPGSGNTIYF
TRBV10-3	15	TRBJ2-1	-	many	TGTGCCATCAGTGAGGTTGCCGGAGCCTACAATGAGCAGTTCTTC	CAISEVAGAYNEQFF
TRBV4-3	19	TRBJ2-5	TRBD2	many	TGCGCCAGCAGCCCTAGACTAGCGGGAGGCACGAGAGTTGACGAGACCCAGTACTTC	CASSPRLAGGTRVDETQYF
TRBV18	12	TRBJ2-5	-	medium-sized	TGCGCCAGCAGCCCCTTACAAGAGACCCAGTACTTC	CASSPLQETQYF
TRBV20-1	15	TRBJ2-7	TRBD1	many	TGCAGTGCTAGGGGGGGAGGACAGGGCCTTTACGAGCAGTACTTC	CSARGGGQGLYEQYF
TRBV5-1	15	TRBJ1-4	TRBD1	-	TGCGCCAGCAGCTTGGGGACAGGGGGCGTTGAAAAACTGTTTTTT	CASSLGTGGVEKLFF
TRBV4-1	15	TRBJ2-2	-	few	TGCGCCAGCAGCCAAGGACTAATGAACACCGGGGAGCTGTTTTTT	CASSQGLMNTGELFF
TRBV6-6	14	TRBJ2-3	TRBD1	many	TGTGCCAGCAGTTACTCGACAGGGACAGATACGCAGTATTTT	CASSYSTGTDTQYF
TRBV20-1	15	TRBJ2-3	-	few	TGCAGTGCTAGGTCTTCGGGGCAGAACACAGATACGCAGTATTTT	CSARSSGQNTDTQYF
TRBV3-1	14	TRBJ2-7	-	many	TGTGCCAGCAGCCGGATGCAATCGACCTACGAGCAGTACTTC	CASSRMQSTYEQYF
TRBV20-1	11	TRBJ1-6	-	many	TGCAGTGCTAGGGTAGGGAAGGCCCTCCACTTT	CSARVGKALHF
TRBV4-3	15	TRBJ2-5	-	few	TGCGCCAGCAGTCTAAACAGTGGACGGGAGGAGACCCAGTACTTC	CASSLNSGREETQYF
TRBV11-1	14	TRBJ2-7	TRBD1	-	TGTGCCAGCAGCTCAGGACAGGGTTTTTACGAGCAGTACTTC	CASSSGQGFYEQYF
TRBV11-2	15	TRBJ2-7	TRBD1	few	TGTGCCAGCAGCTTAGCGACAGGGGGTAGGTACGAGCAGTACTTC	CASSLATGGRYEQYF
TRBV5-1	15	TRBJ2-5	-	few	TGCGCCAGCAGCTTGGGGTCGGCCTACCAAGAGACCCAGTACTTC	CASSLGSAYQETQYF
TRBV20-1	14	TRBJ2-3	-	many	TGCAGTGCCCCCGGGGCGGGGTACACAGATACGCAGTATTTT	CSAPGAGYTDTQYF
TRBV7-8	14	TRBJ2-7	-	few	TGTGCCAGCAGCAACCGGGACCACTCCTACGAGCAGTACTTC	CASSNRDHSYEQYF
TRBV7-9	11	TRBJ2-7	-	many	TGTGCCAGCAGTTCCTTGGTCGAGCAGTACTTC	CASSSLVEQYF
TRBV7-8	16	TRBJ2-3	TRBD1	many	TGTGCCAGCAGCCCCCCCGCGGGCAGGGGGACAGATACGCAGTATTTT	CASSPPAGRGTDTQYF
TRBV7-9	17	TRBJ2-7	-	-	TGTGCCAGCAGCTCGTCCAGGCCGAACAGCTCTATCTACGAGCAGTACTTC	CASSSSRPNSSIYEQYF